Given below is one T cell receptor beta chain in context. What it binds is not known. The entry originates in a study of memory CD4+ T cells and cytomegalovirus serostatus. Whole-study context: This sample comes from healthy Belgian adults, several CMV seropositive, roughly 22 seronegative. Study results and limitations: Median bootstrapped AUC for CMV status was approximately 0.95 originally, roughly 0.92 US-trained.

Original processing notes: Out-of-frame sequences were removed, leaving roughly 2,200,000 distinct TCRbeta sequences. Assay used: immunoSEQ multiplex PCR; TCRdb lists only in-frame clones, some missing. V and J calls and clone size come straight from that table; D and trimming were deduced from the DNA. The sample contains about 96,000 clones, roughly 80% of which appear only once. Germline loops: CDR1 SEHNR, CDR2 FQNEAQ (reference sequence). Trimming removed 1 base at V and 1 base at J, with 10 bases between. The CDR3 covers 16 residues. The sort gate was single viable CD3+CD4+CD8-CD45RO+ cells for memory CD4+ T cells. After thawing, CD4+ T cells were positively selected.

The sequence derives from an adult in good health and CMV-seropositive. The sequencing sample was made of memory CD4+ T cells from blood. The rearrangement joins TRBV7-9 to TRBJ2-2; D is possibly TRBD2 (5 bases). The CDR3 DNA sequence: TGTGCCAGCAGCTTAGGTAGTGGGAGGAACACCGGGGAGCTGTTTTTT. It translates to CASSLGSGRNTGELFF.